Here is one T cell receptor (beta chain) with its context. The antigen is unknown. Germline CDR1 and CDR2: MNHEY and SVGAGI. The CDR3 loop spans 14 amino acids. Trimming removed 6 bases from V and 2 bases from J; junction bases left unmatched: 4. These data are taken from a study of identifying expanded T cells in peripheral blood. Broader study findings: Over two and four weeks, about 15 and 18 clones changed, versus around 1.2 between replicates. Across healthy donors, higher total template counts meant significantly greater roughly 2-week count variance.

Healthy donors had no documented immune events, such as infections, while sampled. Here immunoSEQ multiplex PCR was the method, and the copy in TCRdb shows in-frame clones only, minus some. This table has roughly 75,000 clones, roughly 88% appearing once. Sequenced input: blood. V and J are TRBV6-5 and TRBJ1-3; 7 bases fit TRBD1. This sequence was found in a person aged 18 to 69 in good health. As DNA, the CDR3 is TGTGCCAGCAGCCTCGACAGGGCTGGAAACACCATATATTTT. This codes for CASSLDRAGNTIYF.